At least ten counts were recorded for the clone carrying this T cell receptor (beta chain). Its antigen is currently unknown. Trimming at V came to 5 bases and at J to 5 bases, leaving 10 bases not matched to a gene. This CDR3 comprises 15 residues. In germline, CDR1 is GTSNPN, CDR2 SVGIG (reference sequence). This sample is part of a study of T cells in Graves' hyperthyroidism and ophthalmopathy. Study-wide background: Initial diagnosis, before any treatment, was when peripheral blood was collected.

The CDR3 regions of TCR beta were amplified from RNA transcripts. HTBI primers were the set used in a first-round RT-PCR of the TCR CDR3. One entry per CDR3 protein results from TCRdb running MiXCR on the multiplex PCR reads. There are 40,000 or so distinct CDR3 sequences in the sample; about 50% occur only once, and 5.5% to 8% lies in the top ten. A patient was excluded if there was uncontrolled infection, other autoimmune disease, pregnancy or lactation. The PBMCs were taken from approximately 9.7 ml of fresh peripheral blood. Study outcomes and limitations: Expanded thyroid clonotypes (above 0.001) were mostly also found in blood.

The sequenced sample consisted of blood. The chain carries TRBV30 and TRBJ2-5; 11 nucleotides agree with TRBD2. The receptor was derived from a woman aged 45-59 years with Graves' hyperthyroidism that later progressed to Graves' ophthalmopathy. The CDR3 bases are TGTGCCTGGGCGTGGGGACTAGCGGAGGGGGAGACCCAGTACTTC. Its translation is CAWAWGLAEGETQYF. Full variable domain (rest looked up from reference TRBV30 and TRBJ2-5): SQTIHQWPATLVQPVGSPLSLECTVEGTSNPNLYWYRQAAGRGLQLLFYSVGIGQISSEVPQNLSASRPQDRQFILSSKKLLLSDSGFYLCAWAWGLAEGETQYFGPGTRLLVL.